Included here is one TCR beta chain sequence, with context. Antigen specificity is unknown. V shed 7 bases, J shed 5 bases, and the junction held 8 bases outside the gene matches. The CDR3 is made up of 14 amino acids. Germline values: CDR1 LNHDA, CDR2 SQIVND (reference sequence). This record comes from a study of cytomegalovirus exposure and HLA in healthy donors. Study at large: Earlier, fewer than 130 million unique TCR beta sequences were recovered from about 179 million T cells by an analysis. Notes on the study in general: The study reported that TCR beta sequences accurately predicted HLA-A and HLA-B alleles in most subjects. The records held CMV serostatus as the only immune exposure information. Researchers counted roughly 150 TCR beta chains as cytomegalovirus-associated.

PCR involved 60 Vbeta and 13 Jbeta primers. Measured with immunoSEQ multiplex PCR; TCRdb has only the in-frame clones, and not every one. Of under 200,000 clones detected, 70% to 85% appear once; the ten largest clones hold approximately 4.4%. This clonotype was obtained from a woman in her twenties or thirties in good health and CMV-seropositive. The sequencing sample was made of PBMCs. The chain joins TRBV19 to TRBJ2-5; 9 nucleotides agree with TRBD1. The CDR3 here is CASTITGGAETQYF. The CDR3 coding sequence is TGTGCCAGTACCATTACAGGGGGCGCTGAGACCCAGTACTTC.